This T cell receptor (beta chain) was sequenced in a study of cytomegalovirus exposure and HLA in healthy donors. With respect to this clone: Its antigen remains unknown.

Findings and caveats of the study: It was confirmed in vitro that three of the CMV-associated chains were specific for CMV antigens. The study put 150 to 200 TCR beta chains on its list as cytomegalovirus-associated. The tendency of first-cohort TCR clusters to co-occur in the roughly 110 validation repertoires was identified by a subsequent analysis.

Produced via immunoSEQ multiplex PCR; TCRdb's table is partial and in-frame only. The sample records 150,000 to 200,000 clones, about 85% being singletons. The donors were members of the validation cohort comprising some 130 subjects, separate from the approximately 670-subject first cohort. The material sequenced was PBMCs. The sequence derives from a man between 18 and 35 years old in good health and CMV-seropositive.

The CDR3 reads CASSEGGPQPQHF. DNA of the CDR3: TGCGCCAGCAGTGAAGGGGGCCCCCAGCCCCAGCATTTT. The chain recombines TRBV10-2 with TRBJ1-5, with 7 nucleotides matching TRBD1. This CDR3 region has 13 residues. CDR1 and CDR2 from the germline V gene are WSHSY and SAAADI. Germline trimming cut 3 bases from V and 7 bases from J; bases unmatched to any gene: 3.